These 27 T cell receptor beta chains were sequenced from one sample in a study of cytomegalovirus exposure and HLA in healthy donors. Both 60 Vbeta primers and 13 Jbeta primers went into the PCR. Using immunoSEQ multiplex PCR, the repertoire was profiled, and TCRdb retains in-frame clones only, with some absent. Of 150,000 or so clones listed, roughly 72% are singletons. Source material: PBMCs. The receptors were sampled from a man aged 40-50 years in good health and CMV-seronegative.

The rearrangement uses TRBV7-9 and TRBJ2-5; the match to TRBD1 covers 8 bases. Germline assignment: CDR1 SEHNR and CDR2 FQNEAQ (reference sequence). J was trimmed by 4 bases and V by 6 bases; bases with no gene match: 4. The CDR3 is 13 residues long. The CDR3 nucleotides read TGTGCCAGCAGTCCCACAGGGGGAGAGACCCAGTACTTC. Its translation is CASSPTGGETQYF.

The chain combines TRBV7-9 with TRBJ2-1, with TRBD2 matching 11 bases. Trimming removed 2 bases from V and 7 bases from J; junction bases left unmatched: 16. Germline lookup yields CDR1 SEHNR and CDR2 FQNEAQ (reference sequence). CDR3 length: 19 amino acids. The CDR3 bases are TGTGCCAGCAGCTTAAGTAGTAGGGATCGACTAGCGGGAAATAATGAGCAGTTCTTC. Protein sequence: CASSLSSRDRLAGNNEQFF.

Note on this clone: The same CDR3 can be traced to other DNA sequences in this sample. V usage is TRBV5-1 and J usage is TRBJ2-1; 10 bases agree with TRBD2. Germline V CDR1 and CDR2: SGHRS, YFSETQ. This CDR3 region has 14 residues. V lost 5 bases, J lost 7 bases, and 6 bases stayed unmatched. CDR3 sequence: CASSRPSGGNEQFF. In DNA form, the CDR3 reads TGCGCCAGCAGTCGTCCTAGCGGGGGTAATGAGCAGTTCTTC.

This clone was counted a few times. V usage is TRBV27 and J usage is TRBJ2-1; D possibly corresponds to TRBD2 (5 bases). From germline, CDR1 is MNHEY and CDR2 SMNVEV (reference sequence). The CDR3 is 14 residues long. Deletions cut 1 base from V and 5 bases from J, with 9 bases between. The CDR3 region is CASSLFSGDNEQFF. The DNA for the CDR3 is TGTGCCAGCAGTTTATTCTCCGGGGACAATGAGCAGTTCTTC.

This rearrangement joins TRBV7-3 to TRBJ2-1; 7 bases agree with TRBD1. CDR3 size: 15 residues. J gave up 6 bases and V 6 bases, and 11 bases lay outside the gene matches. The germline V gene encodes CDR1 SGHTA and CDR2 FQGTGA. Here the CDR3 reads CASRLSGQYANEQFF. In DNA, the CDR3 is TGTGCCAGCAGATTATCGGGACAGTACGCCAATGAGCAGTTCTTC.

Remarks on this clone: Other DNA variants within this sample encode the same CDR3. The chain recombines TRBV7-3 with TRBJ2-1; 11 bases agree with TRBD2. This CDR3 has 16 amino acids. J gave up 3 bases and V 5 bases, and 6 bases lay outside the gene matches. In germline, CDR1 is SGHTA, CDR2 FQGTGA. CDR3: CASSIAGTSGYNEQFF. For the CDR3, the DNA is TGTGCCAGCAGCATAGCCGGGACTAGCGGCTACAATGAGCAGTTCTTC.

In the case of this clone: Mismatch with germline at one junction end may stem from a read error. V usage is TRBV28 and J usage is TRBJ1-5; 10 bases map to TRBD1. The CDR3 has 19 residues. Per germline, CDR1 MDHEN and CDR2 SYDVKM. The CDR3 is CASSIWGTGVGGFNQPQHF. In DNA form, the CDR3 reads TGTGCCAGCAGTATATGGGGGACAGGGGTTGGTGGGTTCAATCAGCCCCAGCATTTT. Supplemented by reference TRBV28 and TRBJ1-5, the full variable domain reads DVKVTQSSRYLVKRTGEKVFLECVQDMDHENMFWYRQDPGLGLRLIYFSYDVKMKEKGDIPEGYSVSREKKERFSLILESASTNQTSMYLCASSIWGTGVGGFNQPQHFGDGTRLSIL.

The V and J genes are TRBV5-1 and TRBJ2-3; 8 bases map to TRBD2. CDR3 length: 14 amino acids. Germline V gene lookup returns CDR1 SGHRS and CDR2 YFSETQ. With V trimmed by 5 bases and J by 5 bases, 7 bases remained unmatched. The CDR3 reads CASRKRENVDTQYF. CDR3 in DNA: TGCGCCAGCAGAAAGCGGGAGAATGTAGATACGCAGTATTTT. Combining the CDR3 with reference TRBV5-1 and TRBJ2-3 gives the whole variable domain KAGVTQTPRYLIKTRGQQVTLSCSPISGHRSVSWYQQTPGQGLQFLFEYFSETQRNKGNFPGRFSGRQFSNSRSEMNVSTLELGDSALYLCASRKRENVDTQYFGPGTRLTVL.

This clone was recorded only once. The V and J genes are TRBV6-5 and TRBJ2-1; 10 nucleotides match TRBD2. The CDR3 consists of 15 residues. CDR1 and CDR2 (germline): MNHEY, SVGAGI. The V segment lost 4 bases and the J segment 0 bases; nucleotides outside the gene matches: 0. This CDR3 is CASSSSGSSYNEQFF. The CDR3, as DNA: TGTGCCAGCAGTTCTAGCGGGAGCTCCTACAATGAGCAGTTCTTC.

This sequence joins TRBV5-1 and TRBJ2-1; 9 bases are shared with TRBD2. With V trimmed by 0 bases and J by 0 bases, 7 bases remained unmatched. This CDR3 is built from 18 residues. Looked up from germline, CDR1 is SGHRS and CDR2 is YFSETQ. DNA for the CDR3: TGCGCCAGCAGCTTGGCGCTAGCGGGACTCAGCTCCTACAATGAGCAGTTCTTC. Amino acids: CASSLALAGLSSYNEQFF.

The chain couples TRBV19 to TRBJ1-2; D ambiguous. Germline lookup yields CDR1 LNHDA and CDR2 SQIVND (reference sequence). V lost 3 bases and J 2 bases, leaving 7 bases between the germline ends. The CDR3 covers 13 residues. The CDR3 sequence is CASSIGENYGYTF. The CDR3 region has the DNA TGTGCCAGTAGTATTGGAGAAAACTATGGCTACACCTTC.

The rearrangement uses TRBV27 and TRBJ2-7; 7 bases map to TRBD1. This CDR3 spans 13 amino acids. V lost 6 bases, J lost 2 bases, and 4 bases stayed unmatched. CDR1 is MNHEY and CDR2 is SMNVEV in the germline V gene (reference sequence). The chain's CDR3 is CASRLQGTYEQYF. The CDR3 DNA follows: TGTGCCAGCAGGTTACAGGGGACCTACGAGCAGTACTTC.

This clone was seen just once. The chain has TRBV19 and TRBJ2-3; a possible D gene is TRBD2 (6 bases). The CDR3 is 17 residues long. Trimming pared 6 bases from V and 4 bases from J, leaving 23 bases between. Germline CDR1 is LNHDA and CDR2 is SQIVND (reference sequence). CDR3 bases: TGTGCCAGTAGACCGGTTCGCGGGGCCGTGGGGGCAGATACGCAGTATTTT. Its protein product is CASRPVRGAVGADTQYF.

The rearrangement links TRBV28 to TRBJ2-1; 10 nucleotides agree with TRBD2. Germline V gene lookup returns CDR1 MDHEN and CDR2 SYDVKM. V shed 5 bases and J 6 bases; nucleotides not matched to a gene: 10. The CDR3 spans 16 residues. The CDR3 region is CASSTLAGSYFNEQFF. For the CDR3, the DNA is TGTGCCAGCAGTACACTAGCGGGAAGTTATTTCAATGAGCAGTTCTTC.

The V call is TRBV29-1, the J call TRBJ1-6, with D tentatively TRBD1 (6 bases). The germline V gene encodes CDR1 SQVTM and CDR2 ANQGSEA. The CDR3 sequence is 15 residues long. With 7 bases removed from V and 5 bases from J, the gap between germline ends came to 18 bases. The CDR3 region has the DNA TGCAGCGCCAGGACAGACTCTTTACATAATTCACCCCTCCACTTT. Amino acid sequence: CSARTDSLHNSPLHF. The whole variable domain, remainder taken from reference TRBV29-1 and TRBJ1-6, is SAVISQKPSRDICQRGTSLTIQCQVDSQVTMMFWYRQQPGQSLTLIATANQGSEATYESGFVIDKFPISRPNLTFSTLTVSNMSPEDSSIYLCSARTDSLHNSPLHFGNGTRLTVT.

This rearrangement joins TRBV7-2 to TRBJ2-1; D is possibly TRBD1 (5 bases). CDR1 is SGHTA, CDR2 FQGNSA, per germline. This CDR3 is 13 amino acids long. V was trimmed by 5 bases and J by 10 bases, leaving 15 bases between them. CDR3 in DNA: TGTGCCAGCAGCGCAGGGTCCACAAGGGAGCAGTTCTTC. Translation gives CASSAGSTREQFF.

This clone was seen a single time. The V and J genes are TRBV6-5 and TRBJ1-1; D remains ambiguous. Per the germline V gene, CDR1 is MNHEY and CDR2 is SVGAGI. CDR3 size: 13 residues. Trimming shortened V by 10 bases and J by 1 base, and 13 bases separated the two germline ends. In DNA form, the CDR3 reads TGTGCCACTTCTACGACTCCGAACACTGAAGCTTTCTTT. It specifies CATSTTPNTEAFF.

This clone was recorded only once. The chain couples TRBV5-5 to TRBJ2-7, with a tentative D call TRBD2 (5 bases). Trimming took 2 bases from V and 5 from J, leaving 11 bases between them. In germline, CDR1 is SGHKS, CDR2 YYEKEE (reference sequence). The CDR3 has 13 residues. The CDR3 spells CASSLTGFDEQYV. In DNA, the CDR3 is TGTGCCAGCAGCTTAACGGGGTTTGACGAGCAGTACGTC.

CDR3 bases: TGTGCCAGCAGCTTGGCACGGGAACAAGAGACCCAGTACTTC. It encodes CASSLAREQETQYF. The genes are TRBV5-4 and TRBJ2-5, with a possible D match to TRBD2 (5 bases). The CDR3 has 14 amino acids. The ends were cut back, 0 bases at V and 2 bases at J, with 8 bases in the middle. Germline V gene sequence: CDR1 SGHNT, CDR2 YYREEE (reference sequence).

The chain joins TRBV5-1 to TRBJ2-5, with TRBD2 matching 15 bases. V dropped 5 bases and J dropped 3; count of bases not matched to a gene: 5. CDR1 is SGHRS and CDR2 is YFSETQ in the germline V gene. The CDR3 runs 16 residues. CDR3 amino acids: CASRRWTSGGEETQYF. For the CDR3, the DNA is TGCGCCAGCAGGAGATGGACTAGCGGGGGGGAAGAGACCCAGTACTTC.

This clone was observed a single time. The rearrangement uses TRBV7-2 and TRBJ2-3, with TRBD1 as a possible D gene (5 bases). The CDR3 consists of 14 residues. In germline, CDR1 is SGHTA, CDR2 FQGNSA. The V end was cut by 4 bases, the J end by 2 bases, with 10 bases between. CDR3 sequence (DNA): TGTGCCAGCAGCTCCCGACAGAACACAGATACGCAGTATTTT. This encodes CASSSRQNTDTQYF.

This chain links TRBV6-5 with TRBJ2-3; D may be TRBD1 (6 bases). Germline CDR1 and CDR2: MNHEY and SVGAGI. With 10 bases removed from V and 3 bases from J, the gap between germline ends came to 14 bases. This CDR3 contains 13 residues. The CDR3 bases are TGTGCCACTGCTTTACAGGGAACAGATACGCAGTATTTT. Its translation: CATALQGTDTQYF.

The genes are TRBV28 and TRBJ1-1; D is perhaps TRBD1 (5 bases). Per germline, CDR1 MDHEN and CDR2 SYDVKM. The CDR3 is 14 residues long. Trimming cost V 8 bases and J 4 bases, with 17 bases left between them. The CDR3 is CASLGQPASTEAFF. CDR3 in DNA: TGTGCCAGCTTGGGGCAGCCAGCGAGCACTGAAGCTTTCTTT.

About this clone itself: The sample contains more than one DNA sequence encoding this CDR3. The chain couples TRBV27 to TRBJ2-7; possible D gene TRBD1, 6 bases. Trimming removed 4 bases at V and 0 bases at J, with 22 bases between. The CDR3 extends over 18 amino acids. Germline assignment: CDR1 MNHEY and CDR2 SMNVEV (reference sequence). This CDR3 is CASSSLLTTGPSSYEQYV. As DNA, the CDR3 is TGTGCCAGCAGTTCCCTCCTTACGACAGGCCCTTCCTCCTACGAGCAGTACGTC.

The chain couples TRBV2 to TRBJ2-1; TRBD2 aligns across 10 bases. CDR1 and CDR2 from the germline V gene are SNHLY and FYNNEI. V was clipped by 1 base and J by 8 bases; unmatched bases: 8. The CDR3 runs 16 residues. The CDR3 spells CASSEGIAGGLHEQFF. For the CDR3, the DNA is TGTGCCAGCAGTGAAGGAATAGCGGGAGGTCTCCATGAGCAGTTCTTC. Filled out from reference TRBV2 and TRBJ2-1, the complete variable domain reads EPEVTQTPSHQVTQMGQEVILRCVPISNHLYFYWYRQILGQKVEFLVSFYNNEISEKSEIFDDQFSVERPDGSNFTLKIRSTKLEDSAMYFCASSEGIAGGLHEQFFGPGTRLTVL.

This rearrangement joins TRBV30 to TRBJ2-3, with TRBD2 matching over 9 bases. Germline V gives CDR1 GTSNPN, CDR2 SVGIG (reference sequence). This CDR3 comprises 14 residues. The V and J ends lost 2 bases and 6 bases, in that order; junction bases with no gene match: 6. The CDR3 sequence: CAWSKSSGVDTQYF. The CDR3 coding sequence is TGTGCCTGGAGTAAATCTAGCGGGGTGGATACGCAGTATTTT. The whole variable domain, filled in from reference TRBV30 and TRBJ2-3, reads SQTIHQWPATLVQPVGSPLSLECTVEGTSNPNLYWYRQAAGRGLQLLFYSVGIGQISSEVPQNLSASRPQDRQFILSSKKLLLSDSGFYLCAWSKSSGVDTQYFGPGTRLTVL.

The chain couples TRBV9 to TRBJ2-2, with 9 bases matching TRBD2. V lost 4 bases to trimming and J lost 1 base; unmatched junction nucleotides: 5. This CDR3 is built from 16 residues. CDR1 SGDLS and CDR2 YYNGEE come from the germline V gene. CDR3: CASSLQTSGNTGELFF. As DNA, the CDR3 is TGTGCCAGCAGCCTTCAGACTAGCGGGAACACCGGGGAGCTGTTTTTT.